This T cell receptor (beta chain) was identified in a study of graft-versus-host responses after intestinal transplantation. As for the study in general: In this cohort, recipients had multivisceral, liver-intestinal, or isolated intestinal transplants. Anti-thymocyte globulin induction, then tacrolimus and steroids for about three years, went to all recipients. Study-wide points: Declining HvG levels early post-transplant were linked to peak circulating GvH clone levels.

Trimming cost V 6 bases and J 4 bases, with 15 bases left between them. The CDR3 loop spans 14 amino acids. Germline V lookup: CDR1 MNHEY, CDR2 SVGAGI. Repertoires were generated with immunoSEQ multiplex PCR, while TCRdb's copy carries only in-frame clones and drops some. The data hold under 100,000 clones, with approximately 90% observed a single time. A remark on this clone: Its antigen remains unidentified.

The source was unstimulated CD8+ T cells sorted from spleen or lymph node cells, collected before transplant. This clonotype originated in a human donor who was the organ donor for an intestinal transplant. The chain carries TRBV6-5 and TRBJ1-1; tentatively, D is TRBD1 (5 bases). CDR3 DNA sequence: TGTGCCAGCAGCCTTTATCCCGGGGGCACTGAAGCTTTCTTT. Its protein product is CASSLYPGGTEAFF.